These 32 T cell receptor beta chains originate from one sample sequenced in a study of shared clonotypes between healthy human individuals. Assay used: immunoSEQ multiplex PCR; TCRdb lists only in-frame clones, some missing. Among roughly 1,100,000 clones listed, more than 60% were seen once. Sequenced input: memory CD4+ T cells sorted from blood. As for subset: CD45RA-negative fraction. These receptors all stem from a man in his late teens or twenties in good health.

The CDR3 region is CASSSRRGGETQYF. In DNA, the CDR3 is TGTGCCAGCAGCTCCCGGCGGGGAGGGGAGACCCAGTACTTC. V and J are TRBV7-9 and TRBJ2-5; 7 nucleotides agree with TRBD2. Germline V gene lookup returns CDR1 SEHNR and CDR2 FQNEAQ (reference sequence). The CDR3 contains 14 residues. J was trimmed by 5 bases and V by 4 bases; bases with no gene match: 7. Using reference TRBV7-9 and TRBJ2-5 for the parts outside the CDR3, the full variable domain is DTGVSQNPRHKITKRGQNVTFRCDPISEHNRLYWYRQTLGQGPEFLTYFQNEAQLEKSRLLSDRFSAERPKGSFSTLEIQRTEQGDSAMYLCASSSRRGGETQYFGPGTRLLVL.

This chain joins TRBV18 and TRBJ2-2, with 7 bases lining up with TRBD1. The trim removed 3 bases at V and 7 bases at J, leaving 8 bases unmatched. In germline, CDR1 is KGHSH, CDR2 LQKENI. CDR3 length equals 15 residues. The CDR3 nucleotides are TGTGCCAGCTCACCGGACAGGCAGGGAAGCGGGGAGCTGTTTTTT. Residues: CASSPDRQGSGELFF.

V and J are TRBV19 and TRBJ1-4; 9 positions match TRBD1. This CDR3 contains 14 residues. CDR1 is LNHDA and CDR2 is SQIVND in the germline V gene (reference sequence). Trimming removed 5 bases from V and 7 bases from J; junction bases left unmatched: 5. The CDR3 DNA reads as TGTGCCAGTAGTCTGGGACAGGGTCGTGAAAAACTGTTTTTT. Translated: CASSLGQGREKLFF.

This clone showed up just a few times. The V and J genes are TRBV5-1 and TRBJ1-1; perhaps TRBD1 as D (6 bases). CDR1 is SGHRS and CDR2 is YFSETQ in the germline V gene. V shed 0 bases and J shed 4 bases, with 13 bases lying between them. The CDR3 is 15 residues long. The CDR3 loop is CASSLEQARGTEAFF. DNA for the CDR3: TGCGCCAGCAGCTTGGAGCAGGCCAGGGGCACTGAAGCTTTCTTT.

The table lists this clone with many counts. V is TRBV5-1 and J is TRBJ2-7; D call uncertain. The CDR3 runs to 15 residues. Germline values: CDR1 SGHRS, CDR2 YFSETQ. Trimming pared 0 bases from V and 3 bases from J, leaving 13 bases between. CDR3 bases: TGCGCCAGCAGCTTGGCCCCCGGCCCTTACTACGAGCAGTACTTC. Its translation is CASSLAPGPYYEQYF.

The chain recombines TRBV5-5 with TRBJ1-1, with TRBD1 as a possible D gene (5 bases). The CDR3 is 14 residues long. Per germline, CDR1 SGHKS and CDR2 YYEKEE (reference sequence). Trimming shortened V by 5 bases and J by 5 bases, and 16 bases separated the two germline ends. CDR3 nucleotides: TGTGCCAGCAGTCGGACAACCATACAGACTGAAGCTTTCTTT. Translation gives CASSRTTIQTEAFF.

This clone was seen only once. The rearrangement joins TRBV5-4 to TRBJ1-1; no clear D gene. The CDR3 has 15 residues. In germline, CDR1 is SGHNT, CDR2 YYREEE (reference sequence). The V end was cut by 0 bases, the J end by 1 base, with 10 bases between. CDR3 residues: CASSLAGRANTEAFF. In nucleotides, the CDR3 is TGTGCCAGCAGCTTGGCGGGTAGGGCGAACACTGAAGCTTTCTTT.

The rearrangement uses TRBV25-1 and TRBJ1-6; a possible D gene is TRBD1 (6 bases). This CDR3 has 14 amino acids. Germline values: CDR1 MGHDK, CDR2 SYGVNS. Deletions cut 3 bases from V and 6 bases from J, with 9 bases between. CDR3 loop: CASSDRGINSPLHF. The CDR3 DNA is TGTGCCAGCAGTGACAGGGGTATTAATTCACCCCTCCACTTT.

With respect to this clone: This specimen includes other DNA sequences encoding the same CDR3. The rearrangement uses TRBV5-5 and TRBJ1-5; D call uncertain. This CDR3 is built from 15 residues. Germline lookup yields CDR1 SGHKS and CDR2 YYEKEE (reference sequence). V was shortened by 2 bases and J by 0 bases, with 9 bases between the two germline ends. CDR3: CASSFVGNSNQPQHF. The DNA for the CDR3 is TGTGCCAGCAGCTTCGTGGGGAATAGCAATCAGCCCCAGCATTTT.

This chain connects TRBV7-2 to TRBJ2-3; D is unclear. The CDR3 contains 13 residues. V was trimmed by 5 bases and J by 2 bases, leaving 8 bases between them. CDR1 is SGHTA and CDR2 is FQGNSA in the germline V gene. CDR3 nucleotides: TGTGCCAGCAGCACCGATTACACAGATACGCAGTATTTT. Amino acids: CASSTDYTDTQYF.

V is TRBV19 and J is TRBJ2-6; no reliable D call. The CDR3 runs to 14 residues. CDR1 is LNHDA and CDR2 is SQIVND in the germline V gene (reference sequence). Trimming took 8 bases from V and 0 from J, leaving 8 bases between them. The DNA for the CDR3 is TGTGCCAGTGGGCGGAACTCTGGGGCCAACGTCCTGACTTTC. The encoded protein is CASGRNSGANVLTF. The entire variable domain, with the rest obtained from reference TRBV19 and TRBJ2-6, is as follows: DGGITQSPKYLFRKEGQNVTLSCEQNLNHDAMYWYRQDPGQGLRLIYYSQIVNDFQKGDIAEGYSVSREKKESFPLTVTSAQKNPTAFYLCASGRNSGANVLTFGAGSRLTVL.

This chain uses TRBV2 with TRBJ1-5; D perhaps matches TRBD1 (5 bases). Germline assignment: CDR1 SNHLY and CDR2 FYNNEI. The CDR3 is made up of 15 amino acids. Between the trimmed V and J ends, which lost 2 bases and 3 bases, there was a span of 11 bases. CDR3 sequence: CASSELGAHNQPQHF. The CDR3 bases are TGTGCCAGCAGTGAATTAGGGGCTCACAATCAGCCCCAGCATTTT.

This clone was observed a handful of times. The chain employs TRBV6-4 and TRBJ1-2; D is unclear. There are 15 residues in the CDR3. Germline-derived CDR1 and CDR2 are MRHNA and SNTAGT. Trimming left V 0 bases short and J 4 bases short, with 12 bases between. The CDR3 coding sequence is TGTGCCAGCAGTGACTCGTATGAGGCCTTCTATGGCTACACCTTC. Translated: CASSDSYEAFYGYTF.

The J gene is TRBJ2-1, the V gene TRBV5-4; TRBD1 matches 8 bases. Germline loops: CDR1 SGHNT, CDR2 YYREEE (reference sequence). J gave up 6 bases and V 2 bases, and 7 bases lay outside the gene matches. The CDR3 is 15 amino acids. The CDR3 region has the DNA TGTGCCAGCAGCTTACCCGGGACAGGCATCAATGAGCAGTTCTTC. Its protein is CASSLPGTGINEQFF.

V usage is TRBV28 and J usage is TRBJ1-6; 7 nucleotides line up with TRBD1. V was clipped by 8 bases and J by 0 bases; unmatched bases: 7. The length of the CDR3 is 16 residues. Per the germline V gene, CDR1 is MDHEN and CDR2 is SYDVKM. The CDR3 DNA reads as TGTGCCAGCCGCGGGACAGCGAGCTCCTATAATTCACCCCTCCACTTT. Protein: CASRGTASSYNSPLHF.

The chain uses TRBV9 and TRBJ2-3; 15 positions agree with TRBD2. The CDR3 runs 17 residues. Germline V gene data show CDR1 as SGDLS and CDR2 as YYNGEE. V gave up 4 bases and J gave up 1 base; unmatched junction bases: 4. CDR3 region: CASSSGLAGGGTDTQYF. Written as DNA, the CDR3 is TGTGCCAGCAGCTCAGGACTAGCGGGAGGGGGCACAGATACGCAGTATTTT.

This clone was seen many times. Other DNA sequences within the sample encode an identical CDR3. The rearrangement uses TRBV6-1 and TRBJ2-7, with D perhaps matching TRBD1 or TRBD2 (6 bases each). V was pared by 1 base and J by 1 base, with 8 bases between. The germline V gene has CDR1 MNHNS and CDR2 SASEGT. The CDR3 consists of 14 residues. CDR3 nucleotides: TGTGCCAGCAGTGAAGGGGGGGCTTCCTACGAGCAGTACTTC. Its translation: CASSEGGASYEQYF.

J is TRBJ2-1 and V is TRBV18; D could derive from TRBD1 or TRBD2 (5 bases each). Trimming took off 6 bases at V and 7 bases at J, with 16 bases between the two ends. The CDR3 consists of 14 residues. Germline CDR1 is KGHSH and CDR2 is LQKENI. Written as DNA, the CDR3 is TGTGCCAGCTCCGACCTGGGGGTGGGGAATGAGCAGTTCTTC. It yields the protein CASSDLGVGNEQFF.

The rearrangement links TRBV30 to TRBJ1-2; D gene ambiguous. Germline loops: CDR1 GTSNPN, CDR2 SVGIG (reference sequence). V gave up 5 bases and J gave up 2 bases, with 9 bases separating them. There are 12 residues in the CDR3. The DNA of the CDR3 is TGTGCCTGGGACATCCGAAACTATGGCTACACCTTC. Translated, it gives CAWDIRNYGYTF.

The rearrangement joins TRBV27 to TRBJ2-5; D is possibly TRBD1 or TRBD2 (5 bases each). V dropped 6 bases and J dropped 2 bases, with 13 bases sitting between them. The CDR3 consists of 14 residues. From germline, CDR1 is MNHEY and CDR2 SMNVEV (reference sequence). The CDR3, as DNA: TGTGCCAGCAGCCCCCAGGGACGACAAGAGACCCAGTACTTC. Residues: CASSPQGRQETQYF.

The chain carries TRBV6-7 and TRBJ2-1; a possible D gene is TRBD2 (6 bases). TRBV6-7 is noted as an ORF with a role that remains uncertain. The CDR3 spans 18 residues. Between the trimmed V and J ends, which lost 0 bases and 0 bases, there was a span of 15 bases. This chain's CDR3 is CASSYSPCGGSSYNEQFF. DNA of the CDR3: TGTGCCAGCAGTTACTCCCCTTGTGGAGGGAGCTCCTACAATGAGCAGTTCTTC.

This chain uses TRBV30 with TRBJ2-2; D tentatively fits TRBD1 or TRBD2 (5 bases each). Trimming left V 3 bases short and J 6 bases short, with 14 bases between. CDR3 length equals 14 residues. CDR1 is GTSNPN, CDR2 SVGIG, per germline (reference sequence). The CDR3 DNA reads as TGTGCCTGGAGCAAGGGACGAGTCGCCGGGGAGCTGTTTTTT. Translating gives CAWSKGRVAGELFF.

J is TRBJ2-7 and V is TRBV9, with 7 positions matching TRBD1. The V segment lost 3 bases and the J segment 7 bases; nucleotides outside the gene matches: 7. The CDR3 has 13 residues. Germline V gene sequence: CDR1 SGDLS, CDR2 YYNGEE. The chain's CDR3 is CASSARQGREQYF. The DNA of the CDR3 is TGTGCCAGCAGCGCGAGACAGGGAAGGGAGCAGTACTTC.

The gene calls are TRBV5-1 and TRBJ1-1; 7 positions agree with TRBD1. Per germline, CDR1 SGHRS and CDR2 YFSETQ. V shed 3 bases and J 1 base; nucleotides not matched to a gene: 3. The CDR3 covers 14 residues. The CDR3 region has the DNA TGCGCCAGCAGCTCGGGACAGAGGAACACTGAAGCTTTCTTT. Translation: CASSSGQRNTEAFF.

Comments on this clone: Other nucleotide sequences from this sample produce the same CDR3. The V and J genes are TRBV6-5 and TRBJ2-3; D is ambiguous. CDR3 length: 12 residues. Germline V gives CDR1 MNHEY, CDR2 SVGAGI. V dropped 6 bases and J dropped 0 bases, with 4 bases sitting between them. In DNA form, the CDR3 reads TGTGCCAGCAGGGCTAGCACAGATACGCAGTATTTT. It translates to CASRASTDTQYF.

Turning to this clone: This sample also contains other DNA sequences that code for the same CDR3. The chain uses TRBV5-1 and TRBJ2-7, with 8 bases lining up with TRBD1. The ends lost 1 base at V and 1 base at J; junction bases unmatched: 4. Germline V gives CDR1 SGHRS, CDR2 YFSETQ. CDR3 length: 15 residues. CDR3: CASSLNTGGSYEQYF. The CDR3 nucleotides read TGCGCCAGCAGCTTGAACACAGGGGGATCCTACGAGCAGTACTTC.

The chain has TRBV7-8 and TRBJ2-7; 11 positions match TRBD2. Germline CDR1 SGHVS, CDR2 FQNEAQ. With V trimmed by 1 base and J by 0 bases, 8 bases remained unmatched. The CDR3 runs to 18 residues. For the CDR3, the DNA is TGTGCCAGCAGCTTAGGGGCAACTAGCGGGGGAACCTCCTACGAGCAGTACTTC. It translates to CASSLGATSGGTSYEQYF.

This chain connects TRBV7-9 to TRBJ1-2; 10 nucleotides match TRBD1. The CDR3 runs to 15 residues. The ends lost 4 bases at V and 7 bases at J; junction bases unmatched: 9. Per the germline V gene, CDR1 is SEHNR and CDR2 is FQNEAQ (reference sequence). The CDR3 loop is CASSYSGQGPSGYTF. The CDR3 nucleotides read TGTGCCAGCAGCTACTCGGGACAGGGGCCCTCTGGCTACACCTTC.

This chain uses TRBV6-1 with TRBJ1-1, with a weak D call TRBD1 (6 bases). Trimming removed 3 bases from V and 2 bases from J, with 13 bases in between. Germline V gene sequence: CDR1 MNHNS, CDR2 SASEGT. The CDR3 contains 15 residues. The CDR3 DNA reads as TGTGCCAGCAGTGAGGGGGGCAGGGGCAACACTGAAGCTTTCTTT. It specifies CASSEGGRGNTEAFF.

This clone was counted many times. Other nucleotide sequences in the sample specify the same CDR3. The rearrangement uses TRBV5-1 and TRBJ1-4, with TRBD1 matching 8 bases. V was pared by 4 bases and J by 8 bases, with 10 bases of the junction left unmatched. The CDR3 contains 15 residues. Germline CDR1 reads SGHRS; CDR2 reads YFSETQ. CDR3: CASSPGGQGREKLFF. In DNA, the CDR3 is TGCGCCAGCAGCCCCGGCGGACAGGGCCGGGAAAAACTGTTTTTT.

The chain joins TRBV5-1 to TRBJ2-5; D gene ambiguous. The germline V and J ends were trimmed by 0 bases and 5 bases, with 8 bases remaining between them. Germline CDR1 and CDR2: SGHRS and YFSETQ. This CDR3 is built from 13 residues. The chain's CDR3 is CASSLAQVETQYF. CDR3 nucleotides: TGCGCCAGCAGCTTGGCCCAGGTGGAGACCCAGTACTTC.

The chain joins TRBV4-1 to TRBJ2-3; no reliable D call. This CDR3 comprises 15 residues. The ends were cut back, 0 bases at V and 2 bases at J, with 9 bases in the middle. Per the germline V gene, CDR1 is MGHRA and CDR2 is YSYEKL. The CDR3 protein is CASSQDPTYTDTQYF. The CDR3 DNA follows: TGCGCCAGCAGCCAAGACCCGACTTACACAGATACGCAGTATTTT.